These 27 T cell receptor beta chains share one sample of origin, sequenced in a study of cytomegalovirus exposure and HLA in healthy donors. The study ran its PCR with 60 Vbeta and 13 Jbeta primers. The data were produced by immunoSEQ multiplex PCR, yet TCRdb's version contains in-frame clones alone and is incomplete. The sample has some 140,000 clones, 75% to 85% seen once. The sample consisted of PBMCs. All receptors derive from a man aged 30 to 45 in good health and CMV-seropositive.

The gene calls are TRBV4-1 and TRBJ2-5, with a weak D call TRBD1 (6 bases). The CDR3 totals 16 residues. The V and J ends lost 1 base and 0 bases respectively, with 12 bases between them. Germline V gives CDR1 MGHRA, CDR2 YSYEKL. CDR3 in DNA: TGCGCCAGCAGCCAAGCGGACAGCTCCTACCAAGAGACCCAGTACTTC. This gives the protein CASSQADSSYQETQYF.

The chain links TRBV9 to TRBJ2-5, with TRBD2 matching 9 bases. Judging by the DNA end, TRBJ2-7 fits better; the J call may be wrong. The CDR3 contains 15 residues. Germline V CDR1 and CDR2: SGDLS, YYNGEE. CDR3 residues: CASSVTASGMYEQYF. The CDR3 region has the DNA TGTGCCAGCAGCGTAACGGCTAGCGGGATGTACGAGCAGTACTTC.

This chain connects TRBV6-5 to TRBJ2-5; 7 nucleotides match TRBD1. Trimming took 2 bases from V and 5 from J; bases not matched to a gene: 8. Germline lookup yields CDR1 MNHEY and CDR2 SVGAGI. The CDR3 length is 15 residues. CDR3 sequence: CASSYQDRVGETQYF. The CDR3 nucleotides read TGTGCCAGCAGTTACCAAGACAGGGTGGGGGAGACCCAGTACTTC.

The rearrangement links TRBV2 to TRBJ1-4; no firm D call. Trimming cost V 10 bases and J 6 bases, with 15 bases left between them. Germline values: CDR1 SNHLY, CDR2 FYNNEI. CDR3 length: 13 residues. The CDR3 coding sequence is TGTGCCACCAAGCCGCGAGGATATGAAAAACTGTTTTTT. Encoded protein: CATKPRGYEKLFF.

The rearrangement uses TRBV7-2 and TRBJ1-1; D gene uncertain. V shed 5 bases and J shed 1 base, with 11 bases lying between them. From germline, CDR1 is SGHTA and CDR2 FQGNSA. The CDR3 consists of 14 residues. This chain's CDR3 is CASSRGRENTEAFF. CDR3 in DNA: TGTGCCAGCAGCCGAGGACGGGAGAACACTGAAGCTTTCTTT. Full variable domain (outside the CDR3, taken from reference TRBV7-2 and TRBJ1-1): GAGVSQSPSNKVTEKGKDVELRCDPISGHTALYWYRQSLGQGLEFLIYFQGNSAPDKSGLPSDRFSAERTGGSVSTLTIQRTQQEDSAVYLCASSRGRENTEAFFGQGTRLTVV.

The chain carries TRBV7-8 and TRBJ1-5; no firm D call. The germline V and J ends were trimmed by 5 bases and 4 bases, with 15 bases remaining between them. This CDR3 is 15 amino acids long. The germline gives CDR1 SGHVS, CDR2 FQNEAQ. The CDR3 coding sequence is TGTGCCAGCAGCCGGGATAGACTGGGGAATCAGCCCCAGCATTTT. It encodes CASSRDRLGNQPQHF.

To note about this clone: The identical CDR3 is also encoded by other nucleotide sequences in the sample. The chain employs TRBV5-1 and TRBJ1-3; the match to TRBD1 covers 7 bases. The CDR3 length is 14 residues. The V segment lost 0 bases and the J segment 4 bases; nucleotides outside the gene matches: 1. Germline-derived CDR1 and CDR2 are SGHRS and YFSETQ. CDR3 DNA sequence: TGCGCCAGCAGCTTGGCGGACAGGGGAAACACCATATATTTT. Its translation: CASSLADRGNTIYF.

The sample holds one count of this clone. The rearrangement uses TRBV2 and TRBJ2-4; TRBD2 matches 9 bases. V trimming: 10 bases; J trimming: 5 bases; junction bases outside the gene matches: 18. Germline V lookup: CDR1 SNHLY, CDR2 FYNNEI. CDR3 length: 17 amino acids. The CDR3 spells CAKKVFGLAGSQNIQYF. The CDR3 bases are TGTGCCAAAAAGGTATTCGGGCTAGCGGGGTCCCAAAACATTCAGTACTTC.

This chain joins TRBV28 and TRBJ2-1, with D possibly being TRBD1 (6 bases). Trimming took 6 bases from V and 1 from J, leaving 13 bases between them. The V gene's germline CDR1 is MDHEN and CDR2 SYDVKM. The CDR3 covers 15 residues. The CDR3 spells CASRPNRVSYNEQFF. Here the CDR3 DNA reads TGTGCCAGCAGGCCAAACAGGGTATCCTACAATGAGCAGTTCTTC.

In this sample, this clone turned up a few times. The V gene is TRBV7-8, the J gene TRBJ1-2; D unresolved. The V end lost 1 base, the J end lost 4 bases, and 13 bases lay between the germline ends. Germline CDR1 is SGHVS and CDR2 is FQNEAQ. This CDR3 has 15 amino acids. CDR3 loop: CASSLVPTGGYGYTF. The CDR3 coding sequence is TGTGCCAGCAGCTTAGTCCCTACGGGTGGCTATGGCTACACCTTC.

J is TRBJ1-2 and V is TRBV23-1; tentative D call: TRBD1 (5 bases). TRBV23-1 is classed as an ORF, of uncertain function. V lost 4 bases, J lost 4 bases, and 22 bases lay in between. The CDR3 is made up of 17 amino acids. The CDR3 spells CASSPQPARVRSYGYTF. CDR3 bases: TGCGCCAGCAGTCCCCAACCAGCCAGGGTAAGGAGCTATGGCTACACCTTC.

This chain links TRBV18 with TRBJ1-4; the D is unclear. CDR3 length: 14 amino acids. The germline V gene encodes CDR1 KGHSH and CDR2 LQKENI. V was cut by 3 bases and J by 4 bases, with 9 bases left in between. The chain's CDR3 is CASSPTRINEKLFF. The CDR3 DNA reads as TGTGCCAGCTCACCGACACGGATTAATGAAAAACTGTTTTTT. Full variable domain (remainder filled in from reference TRBV18 and TRBJ1-4): NAGVMQNPRHLVRRRGQEARLRCSPMKGHSHVYWYRQLPEEGLKFMVYLQKENIIDESGMPKERFSAEFPKEGPSILRIQQVVRGDSAAYFCASSPTRINEKLFFGSGTQLSVL.

The chain has TRBV18 and TRBJ1-5; the D is unclear. This CDR3 is built from 15 residues. Trimming removed 1 base at V and 1 base at J, with 8 bases between. Germline V gene sequence: CDR1 KGHSH, CDR2 LQKENI. CDR3 residues: CASSPQQLSNQPQHF. CDR3 coding DNA: TGTGCCAGCTCACCACAACAGTTGAGCAATCAGCCCCAGCATTTT.

This rearrangement joins TRBV23-1 to TRBJ1-2, with TRBD1 matching 7 bases. TRBV23-1 falls under the ORF class, with uncertain function. CDR3 size: 13 residues. J lost 4 bases, V lost 6 bases, and 5 bases had no gene match. CDR3 in amino acids: CASRPTGSYGYTF. In DNA, the CDR3 is TGCGCCAGCAGACCGACAGGGAGCTATGGCTACACCTTC.

The genes are TRBV11-3 and TRBJ2-7; possible D gene TRBD1, 5 bases. Trimming left V 6 bases short and J 3 bases short, with 15 bases between. CDR3 length equals 14 residues. In germline, CDR1 is SGHNT, CDR2 YENEEA. This chain's CDR3 is CASSPSDRLYEQYF. In nucleotides, the CDR3 is TGTGCCAGCAGTCCCTCCGACAGACTCTACGAGCAGTACTTC.

The chain links TRBV6-5 to TRBJ1-4; TRBD1 matches at 7 bases. Germline lookup yields CDR1 MNHEY and CDR2 SVGAGI. Trimming took 2 bases from V and 3 from J; bases not matched to a gene: 3. This CDR3 is 15 amino acids long. The CDR3 reads CASSYQGQPNEKLFF. The CDR3 DNA is TGTGCCAGCAGTTACCAGGGACAGCCTAATGAAAAACTGTTTTTT.

The rearrangement joins TRBV7-3 to TRBJ1-6; D call uncertain. Germline V gene lookup returns CDR1 SGHTA and CDR2 FQGTGA. V lost 2 bases to trimming and J lost 10 bases, with 15 bases between them. This CDR3 comprises 15 residues. The CDR3 here is CASSLGNAWESPLHF. CDR3 coding DNA: TGTGCCAGCAGCTTAGGGAACGCATGGGAGTCACCCCTCCACTTT.

The genes are TRBV2 and TRBJ1-2, with D unclear. Germline values: CDR1 SNHLY, CDR2 FYNNEI. V lost 11 bases, J lost 4 bases, and 8 bases lay in between. This CDR3 comprises 10 residues. CDR3 sequence: CAGRSYGYTF. In DNA, the CDR3 is TGTGCCGGGAGAAGCTATGGCTACACCTTC.

The chain combines TRBV6-4 with TRBJ2-1; 10 positions agree with TRBD2. The CDR3 totals 15 residues. Germline values: CDR1 MRHNA, CDR2 SNTAGT. The V gene end was trimmed by 5 bases and the J gene end by 8 bases; junction bases not matched to a gene: 9. CDR3 bases: TGTGCCAGCAGTTCTAGCGGGAGTTATTCGGATGAGCAGTTCTTC. Translated: CASSSSGSYSDEQFF.

The rearrangement joins TRBV5-1 to TRBJ1-1; tentative D call: TRBD1 (5 bases). The CDR3 is 15 amino acids. Trimming removed 3 bases from V and 1 base from J, with 13 bases in between. Per the germline V gene, CDR1 is SGHRS and CDR2 is YFSETQ. DNA of the CDR3: TGCGCCAGCAGCTCGCAGGGAATGGAGAACACTGAAGCTTTCTTT. Translated, it gives CASSSQGMENTEAFF.

Here the CDR3 reads CASSQDPGGSYEQYF. The CDR3, as DNA: TGTGCCAGCAGCCAAGACCCAGGGGGCTCCTACGAGCAGTACTTC. The rearrangement links TRBV4-2 to TRBJ2-7, with 7 positions matching TRBD1. Germline lookup yields CDR1 LGHNA and CDR2 YNFKEQ. The CDR3 is 15 amino acids. The J segment lost 0 bases and the V segment lost 0 bases, leaving 2 bases of the junction unmatched.

V gene TRBV21-1 combines with J gene TRBJ2-4; the DNA was not compared with TRBD1, the D call given in the table. TRBV21-1 is assigned pseudogene status. The CDR3 sequence is 16 residues long. The CDR3 DNA sequence: TGTGCCAGCAGCAAAGGGGCAGGGGGGCCCAAAAACATTCAGTACTTC. This translates into CASSKGAGGPKNIQYF.

The chain recombines TRBV7-2 with TRBJ2-1; possibly TRBD1 for D (5 bases). The length of the CDR3 is 14 residues. V was pared by 3 bases and J by 5 bases, with 11 bases between. The V gene's germline CDR1 is SGHTA and CDR2 FQGNSA. The CDR3 spells CASSFSDMNNEQFF. CDR3 DNA: TGTGCCAGCAGCTTTTCGGACATGAACAATGAGCAGTTCTTC.

This clone was seen a handful of times. The gene calls are TRBV19 and TRBJ1-1; TRBD1 is a possible D gene (6 bases). Germline-derived CDR1 and CDR2 are LNHDA and SQIVND (reference sequence). The V and J ends lost 5 bases and 1 base respectively, with 14 bases between them. The CDR3 totals 15 residues. CDR3 DNA: TGTGCCAGTAGTTTTAGACAGGAGAGGAACACTGAAGCTTTCTTT. Amino acids: CASSFRQERNTEAFF.

CDR3 region: CASRGTGGAQGYTF. The CDR3, as DNA: TGTGCCAGCAGGGGTACAGGGGGCGCCCAGGGCTACACCTTC. This chain uses TRBV27 with TRBJ1-2; 9 positions match TRBD1. CDR1 and CDR2 from the germline V gene are MNHEY and SMNVEV (reference sequence). The junction had 10 bases not matched to a gene; V was cut back by 6 bases and J by 8 bases. The CDR3 is 14 residues long.

This chain uses TRBV18 with TRBJ1-1; unclear D gene. CDR3 size: 15 residues. Germline CDR1 KGHSH, CDR2 LQKENI. V shed 2 bases and J shed 1 base, with 11 bases lying between them. The CDR3 sequence: CASSPGGSENTEAFF. The CDR3 nucleotides are TGTGCCAGCTCACCAGGAGGGTCGGAGAACACTGAAGCTTTCTTT.

The J gene is TRBJ2-7, the V gene TRBV28; 8 bases line up with TRBD1. Losses at the gene ends were 4 bases for V and 3 bases for J; bases not matched to a gene: 17. The CDR3 contains 18 residues. Germline CDR1 is MDHEN and CDR2 is SYDVKM. CDR3 coding DNA: TGTGCCAGCAGTTCGCCCAATTACCAGAGACAGGGGAACTACGAGCAGTACTTC. It translates to CASSSPNYQRQGNYEQYF.